A selection of T cell receptor beta chains follows, all from one sample in a study of T cell responses to AZD1222 COVID-19 vaccine. TCRdb keeps only in-frame clones here, not all; method: immunoSEQ multiplex PCR. The sample has roughly 160,000 clones; 85% to 90% are singletons. The source material was peripheral blood, sampled on day 0 of AZD1222 vaccination. These receptors all stem from an adult in good health. CDR3s include the opening cysteine and the closing phenylalanine or tryptophan. D genes are given only for firm matches. Clone size is given for some rows only: seen once, a few or many times, or a class if the clone is expanded.

clone_size j_call d_call v_call cdr3_aa cdr3_nt
NA TRBJ2-5 TRBD2 TRBV6-2/TRBV6-3 CASSYSGGIKTQYF TGTGCCAGCAGTTACTCGGGAGGGATAAAGACCCAGTACTTC
NA TRBJ1-2 TRBD1 TRBV3-1/TRBV3-2 CASSQVQGTFYGYTF TGTGCCAGCAGCCAAGTACAGGGGACTTTCTATGGCTACACCTTC
once TRBJ2-3 NA TRBV6-1 CASSERHLGISTDTQYF TGTGCCAGCAGTGAAAGACACCTAGGGATTAGCACAGATACGCAGTATTTT
NA TRBJ2-7 NA TRBV6-6 CASRDRGSYEQYF TGTGCCAGCCGCGACAGAGGCTCCTACGAGCAGTACTTC
NA TRBJ1-5 TRBD1 TRBV19 CASRRTGEFGNQPQHF TGTGCCAGTAGAAGGACAGGGGAGTTTGGCAATCAGCCCCAGCATTTT
NA TRBJ1-6 NA TRBV6-5 CASSSRSSYNSPLHF TGTGCCAGCAGTAGCAGGAGCTCCTATAATTCACCCCTCCACTTT
NA TRBJ1-4 TRBD1 TRBV4-2 CASSQGQGGEKLFF TGTGCCAGCAGCCAGGGACAGGGTGGTGAAAAACTGTTTTTT
NA TRBJ1-1 TRBD1 TRBV7-2 CASSVQDRATEAFF TGTGCCAGCAGCGTACAGGACAGGGCCACTGAAGCTTTCTTT
NA TRBJ1-5 NA TRBV19 CASSIRPTGRNQPQHF TGTGCCAGTAGTATTCGACCGACGGGGCGCAATCAGCCCCAGCATTTT
NA TRBJ1-1 NA TRBV27 CASIRGAEAFF TGTGCCAGCATTCGAGGGGCTGAAGCTTTCTTT
once TRBJ1-1 NA TRBV27 CASRVFSVLNTEAFF TGTGCCAGCAGGGTCTTCAGTGTTTTGAACACTGAAGCTTTCTTT
NA TRBJ2-2 NA TRBV11-3 CASSQSGTGELFF TGTGCCAGCAGCCAGTCAGGGACCGGGGAGCTGTTTTTT
NA TRBJ2-7 NA TRBV5-4 CASSAGRDEQYF TGTGCCAGCAGCGCGGGCCGAGACGAGCAGTACTTC
NA TRBJ1-6 NA TRBV10-3 CAISAGSDNSPLHF TGTGCCATCAGTGCGGGGTCGGATAATTCACCCCTCCACTTT
NA TRBJ2-2 NA TRBV5-4 CASSFPDYADTGELFF TGTGCCAGCAGCTTCCCGGACTACGCGGACACCGGGGAGCTGTTTTTT
NA TRBJ1-5 NA TRBV4-3 CASSQDAGKEDQPQHF TGCGCCAGCAGCCAAGATGCCGGGAAGGAGGATCAGCCCCAGCATTTT
NA TRBJ2-3 TRBD2 TRBV7-2 CASSLDGGGTDTQYF TGTGCCAGCAGCTTAGATGGGGGGGGCACAGATACGCAGTATTTT
NA TRBJ1-4 NA TRBV3-1/TRBV3-2 CASSVGLGEKLFF TGTGCCAGCAGCGTGGGACTCGGCGAAAAACTGTTTTTT
NA TRBJ2-2 TRBD1 TRBV4-1 CASSHTDRDPGELFF TGCGCCAGCAGCCATACGGACAGGGACCCCGGGGAGCTGTTTTTT
NA TRBJ2-2 TRBD1 TRBV29-1 CSVDSTGVGTGELFF TGCAGCGTCGATTCGACAGGGGTGGGCACCGGGGAGCTGTTTTTT
NA TRBJ1-5 TRBD1 TRBV20-1 CSASYRGYNQPQHF TGCAGTGCTAGTTACAGGGGATACAATCAGCCCCAGCATTTT
once TRBJ1-1 NA TRBV6-5 CASSFWRTEAFF TGTGCCAGCAGCTTCTGGAGGACTGAAGCTTTCTTT
NA TRBJ2-2 TRBD1 TRBV5-1 CASSPDRGGTGELFF TGCGCCAGCAGCCCTGACAGGGGGGGCACCGGGGAGCTGTTTTTT
NA TRBJ1-4 NA TRBV24-1 CATQRGQGPNEKLFF TGTGCCACCCAACGGGGCCAGGGCCCTAATGAAAAACTGTTTTTT
NA TRBJ1-5 NA TRBV11-2 CASSLDRDQPQHF TGTGCCAGCAGCTTGGACAGAGATCAGCCCCAGCATTTT
NA TRBJ2-3 NA TRBV2 CASSEGAGRTDTQYF TGTGCCAGCAGTGAAGGGGCGGGACGCACAGATACGCAGTATTTT
NA TRBJ1-6 NA TRBV20-1 CSARAGSPLHF TGCAGTGCTAGGGCAGGGTCACCCCTCCACTTT
NA TRBJ2-2 NA TRBV5-4 CASSLGLANTGELFF TGTGCCAGCAGCTTGGGCTTGGCAAACACCGGGGAGCTGTTTTTT
NA TRBJ2-7 NA TRBV6-5 CASSYSSLSSYEQYF TGTGCCAGCAGTTACTCGAGCCTGAGCTCCTACGAGCAGTACTTC
NA TRBJ2-2 NA TRBV7-2 CASSFRLDTGELFF TGTGCCAGCAGCTTCAGACTCGACACCGGGGAGCTGTTTTTT
NA TRBJ1-1 NA TRBV6-5 CASSYSGSLGAFF TGTGCCAGCAGTTACTCTGGCAGCCTTGGGGCTTTCTTT
NA TRBJ2-4 NA TRBV14 CASSQDYAGTKNIQYF TGTGCCAGCAGCCAAGACTATGCCGGGACCAAAAACATTCAGTACTTC
NA TRBJ1-5 TRBD1 TRBV27 CASRATGLGQPQHF TGTGCCAGCAGGGCGACAGGGTTAGGTCAGCCCCAGCATTTT
NA TRBJ2-3 TRBD1 TRBV5-1 CASSSGQVTDTQYF TGCGCCAGCAGCTCTGGACAGGTCACAGATACGCAGTATTTT
few TRBJ1-3 NA TRBV9 CASSVAGGRGGNTIYF TGTGCCAGCAGCGTAGCCGGTGGCCGAGGTGGAAACACCATATATTTT
NA TRBJ2-1 NA TRBV7-8 CASSLALIEEDNEQFF TGTGCCAGCAGCTTAGCCCTCATCGAGGAGGACAATGAGCAGTTCTTC
NA TRBJ1-6 NA TRBV5-1 CASSLLVFNSPLHF TGCGCCAGCAGCTTGCTTGTGTTTAATTCACCCCTCCACTTT
few TRBJ1-5 NA TRBV7-2 CASSLESQPQHF TGTGCCAGCAGCTTAGAGAGTCAGCCCCAGCATTTT
NA TRBJ2-3 NA TRBV25-1 CASSEPYTTQYF TGTGCCAGCAGTGAACCCTATACTACGCAGTATTTT
NA TRBJ1-1 TRBD1 TRBV3-1/TRBV3-2 CASSQVPDRESTEAFF TGTGCCAGCAGCCAAGTCCCTGACAGGGAGAGCACTGAAGCTTTCTTT
NA TRBJ2-6 NA TRBV9 CASSVGALGSGANVLTF TGTGCCAGCAGCGTAGGGGCCCTGGGCTCTGGGGCCAACGTCCTGACTTTC
NA TRBJ2-2 NA TRBV5-1 CASSSRTVKNTGELFF TGCGCCAGCAGCTCCCGGACAGTCAAAAACACCGGGGAGCTGTTTTTT
NA TRBJ1-1 TRBD1 TRBV27 CASSSPRTGRRNEAFF TGTGCCAGCAGTTCTCCCCGGACAGGGAGGAGGAATGAAGCTTTCTTT
NA TRBJ1-1 NA TRBV19 CASSDAPGANTEAFF TGTGCCAGTAGTGATGCCCCGGGAGCGAACACTGAAGCTTTCTTT
NA TRBJ1-4 TRBD1 TRBV28 CASSLINLRQGGGEKLFF TGTGCCAGCAGTTTGATAAACCTCCGACAGGGGGGGGGTGAAAAACTGTTTTTT
NA TRBJ2-1 NA TRBV4-1 CASSQEGDYPYNEQFF TGCGCCAGCAGCCAAGAAGGAGACTATCCCTACAATGAGCAGTTCTTC
few TRBJ2-7 NA TRBV6-1 CASSGTSAVGQSIYEQYF TGTGCCAGCAGTGGAACTTCGGCCGTAGGACAGTCCATCTACGAGCAGTACTTC
NA TRBJ1-1 NA TRBV7-9 CASSLGTVDTEAFF TGTGCCAGCAGCTTAGGGACAGTAGACACTGAAGCTTTCTTT
NA TRBJ2-1 NA TRBV28 CASRDLDPRVEQFF TGTGCCAGCAGAGATCTAGACCCCCGGGTGGAGCAGTTCTTC
NA TRBJ2-5 TRBD2 TRBV29-1 CTVAGGPETQYF TGCACCGTAGCGGGGGGGCCTGAGACCCAGTACTTC
NA TRBJ2-5 NA TRBV5-4 CASSFGVKETQYF TGTGCCAGCAGCTTTGGGGTAAAAGAGACCCAGTACTTC
NA TRBJ1-2 TRBD1 TRBV2 CASMTGTRGYTF TGTGCCAGCATGACAGGGACAAGAGGCTACACCTTC